Shown below are 9 T cell receptor beta chains from a single sample sequenced in a study of shared clonotypes between healthy human individuals. Sequenced by immunoSEQ multiplex PCR; TCRdb stores in-frame clones only, minus some. The sample shows about 380,000 clones, around 96% of them seen only once. The sequencing sample was made of memory CD8+ T cells sorted from blood. Noted subset: CD45RO+ cells pooled with CCR7-negative TemRA cells. These TCRs come from a man in his thirties or forties in good health.

The chain links TRBV29-1 to TRBJ2-3; D unclear. V lost 7 bases, J lost 2 bases, and 19 bases lay in between. The CDR3 runs 15 residues. CDR1 SQVTM and CDR2 ANQGSEA come from the germline V gene. CDR3: CSATQSRTDTDTQYF. CDR3 nucleotides: TGCAGCGCCACGCAATCCCGGACCGACACAGATACGCAGTATTTT.

V gene TRBV7-8 combines with J gene TRBJ1-3, with D perhaps matching TRBD1 (5 bases). Trimming pared 4 bases from V and 0 bases from J, leaving 10 bases between. This CDR3 has 15 residues. Per germline, CDR1 SGHVS and CDR2 FQNEAQ. CDR3 nucleotide sequence: TGTGCCAGCAGCTCGGACACCAACTCTGGAAACACCATATATTTT. Its translation: CASSSDTNSGNTIYF.

The chain employs TRBV5-1 and TRBJ2-5, with TRBD2 as a possible D gene (5 bases). Trimming removed 1 base at V and 8 bases at J, with 21 bases between. There are 16 residues in the CDR3. Germline V gene lookup returns CDR1 SGHRS and CDR2 YFSETQ. The CDR3 here is CASSLSPGSAQDTQYF. In DNA form, the CDR3 reads TGCGCCAGCAGCTTGTCCCCCGGTAGCGCCCAGGATACCCAGTACTTC.

As to this clone: Other DNA sequences of this sample code for an identical CDR3. V and J are TRBV10-3 and TRBJ2-3, with D perhaps TRBD1 (5 bases). The germline CDR1 and CDR2 sequences are ENHRY and SYGVKD. V gave up 4 bases and J gave up 3 bases, with 5 bases separating them. The CDR3 loop spans 12 amino acids. The CDR3 sequence is CAISGQTDTQYF. CDR3 nucleotide sequence: TGTGCCATCAGTGGACAGACAGATACGCAGTATTTT.

In nucleotides, the CDR3 is TGTGCCAGCAGTAGGACAGGGAGGCAAATTCCCTCCTACGAGCAGTACTTC. As protein: CASSRTGRQIPSYEQYF. V usage is TRBV27 and J usage is TRBJ2-7, with 8 bases fitting TRBD1. This CDR3 region has 17 residues. The trim removed 5 bases at V and 0 bases at J, leaving 12 bases unmatched. Germline V gene sequence: CDR1 MNHEY, CDR2 SMNVEV (reference sequence).

The CDR3 DNA reads as TGTGCCAGCACAGGGGACGCCGGGGAGCTGTTTTTT. It specifies CASTGDAGELFF. This chain uses TRBV2 with TRBJ2-2, with D possibly TRBD1 on 6 matching bases. The CDR3 spans 12 residues. Germline V CDR1 and CDR2: SNHLY, FYNNEI. Trimming left V 7 bases short and J 6 bases short, with 9 bases between.

This chain uses TRBV28 with TRBJ1-3; D ambiguous. Germline loops: CDR1 MDHEN, CDR2 SYDVKM. This CDR3 comprises 15 residues. Trimming shortened V by 6 bases and J by 2 bases, and 14 bases separated the two germline ends. For the CDR3, the DNA is TGTGCCAGCAGCCGTTCCGGGGTAGCTGGAAACACCATATATTTT. Translating it yields CASSRSGVAGNTIYF.

This clone appeared once. The chain carries TRBV9 and TRBJ2-1; TRBD2 agrees at 7 bases. The CDR3 sequence is 12 residues long. Germline V lookup: CDR1 SGDLS, CDR2 YYNGEE. V shed 9 bases, J shed 5 bases, and the junction held 5 bases outside the gene matches. The CDR3 nucleotides read TGTGCCACCCGGCGGGAGAACAATGAGCAGTTCTTC. It codes for CATRRENNEQFF.

V gene TRBV5-1 combines with J gene TRBJ1-1; maybe TRBD1 (6 bases). The germline V gene has CDR1 SGHRS and CDR2 YFSETQ. The germline V and J ends were trimmed by 2 bases and 1 base, with 9 bases remaining between them. The CDR3 is 14 residues long. The CDR3 nucleotides read TGCGCCAGCAGCTTACAGGGAAGGAACACTGAAGCTTTCTTT. This codes for CASSLQGRNTEAFF.